This TCR beta chain was sequenced in a study of T cells after yellow fever vaccination. This clonotype was seen many times. The 5'RACE template-switching step produced TCR cDNA and added a universal primer site and UMIs. One entry per CDR3 protein, called by TCRdb with MiXCR from the 5' RACE reads. This sample carries tens of thousands of distinct CDR3 sequences, 6.6% of them seen once, and the ten largest clones take 20% to 25%. Germline-derived CDR1 and CDR2 are SGHRS and YFSETQ. J was trimmed by 2 bases and V by 0 bases; bases with no gene match: 3. CDR3 length: 15 residues. General observations from the study: Most clones from primary vaccination were detected again post-booster (96% CD4, 88% CD8). Although most clonotypes did not, a small share appeared in both CD4 and CD8 compartments.

The chain recombines TRBV5-1 with TRBJ2-3; 7 bases map to TRBD1. Here the sequenced sample was PBMCs, either bulk or a sorted T-cell subset (CD4+, CD8+, memory, or dextramer-sorted; not recorded which), taken on the day of the first yellow fever vaccination. The TCR was taken from a man between 18 and 29 years old who received the YFV17D yellow fever vaccine. The CDR3 sequence is CASSLEGQYTDTQYF. In DNA, the CDR3 is TGCGCCAGCAGCTTGGAGGGACAGTACACAGATACGCAGTATTTT.